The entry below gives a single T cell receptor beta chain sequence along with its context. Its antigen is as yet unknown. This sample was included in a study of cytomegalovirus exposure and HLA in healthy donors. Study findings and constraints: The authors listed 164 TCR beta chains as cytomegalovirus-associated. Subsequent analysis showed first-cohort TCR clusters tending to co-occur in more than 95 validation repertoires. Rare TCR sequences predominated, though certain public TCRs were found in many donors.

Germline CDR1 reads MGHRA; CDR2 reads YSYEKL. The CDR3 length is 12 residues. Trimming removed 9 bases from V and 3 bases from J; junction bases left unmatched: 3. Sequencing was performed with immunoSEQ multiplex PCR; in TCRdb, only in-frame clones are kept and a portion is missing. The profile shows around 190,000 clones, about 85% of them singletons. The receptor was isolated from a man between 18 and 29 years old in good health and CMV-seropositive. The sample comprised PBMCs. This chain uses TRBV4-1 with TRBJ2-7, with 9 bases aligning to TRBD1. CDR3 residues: CASGTGSYEQYF. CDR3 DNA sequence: TGCGCCAGTGGGACAGGGAGCTACGAGCAGTACTTC.